Below are 27 T cell receptor beta chains sequenced from a single sample in a study of identical twins. From the 5' RACE reads, TCRdb called clonotypes with MiXCR, one entry per CDR3 protein. Counted here are approximately 890,000 distinct CDR3 sequences, 9% to 15% occurring once; the ten biggest clones make up around 1.6%. The same sample was also used in a study of yellow fever vaccine responses in identical twins.

The sample taken for sequencing was PBMCs. These receptors came from a woman under 30 in good health.

This clonotype was found a few times. The chain joins TRBV6-1 to TRBJ2-1; 7 bases align to TRBD2. V lost 7 bases and J lost 7; bases outside the gene matches: 10. The CDR3 runs 14 residues. CDR1 MNHNS and CDR2 SASEGT come from the germline V gene. The CDR3 reads CASTPAREGNEQFF. The CDR3 nucleotides are TGTGCCAGCACCCCAGCGAGGGAGGGGAATGAGCAGTTCTTC.

V and J are TRBV28 and TRBJ2-1; D tentatively fits TRBD1 or TRBD2 (5 bases each). Germline V gives CDR1 MDHEN, CDR2 SYDVKM. The CDR3 extends over 13 amino acids. V was clipped by 7 bases and J by 7 bases, with 14 bases between them. DNA of the CDR3: TGTGCCAGCACCAGGGACCTCAGGAATGAGCAGTTCTTC. Protein: CASTRDLRNEQFF.

This chain links TRBV5-1 with TRBJ2-2; 10 bases are shared with TRBD2. In germline, CDR1 is SGHRS, CDR2 YFSETQ. The V and J ends lost 3 bases and 5 bases, in that order; junction bases with no gene match: 7. The CDR3 is 16 residues long. The CDR3 nucleotides are TGCGCCAGCAGCTCACAGCTAGCGGGAGAGACCGGGGAGCTGTTTTTT. It specifies CASSSQLAGETGELFF. Full variable domain (missing parts from reference TRBV5-1 and TRBJ2-2): KAGVTQTPRYLIKTRGQQVTLSCSPISGHRSVSWYQQTPGQGLQFLFEYFSETQRNKGNFPGRFSGRQFSNSRSEMNVSTLELGDSALYLCASSSQLAGETGELFFGEGSRLTVL.

This clonotype occurred a few times. The rearrangement joins TRBV6-2 or TRBV6-3 to TRBJ2-7, with TRBD1 matching over 8 bases. CDR3 size: 12 residues. V was clipped by 10 bases and J by 6 bases; unmatched bases: 8. Germline V gene sequence: CDR1 MNHEY, CDR2 SVGEGT. CDR3 region: CATRTGPGEQYF. DNA for the CDR3: TGTGCCACCCGGACAGGGCCCGGCGAGCAGTACTTC.

This clonotype showed up just a few times. The chain's CDR3 is CASSPLAAYEQYV. CDR3 nucleotides: TGTGCCAGCAGCCCTCTTGCGGCTTACGAGCAGTACGTC. V gene TRBV2 combines with J gene TRBJ2-7; no firm D call. The CDR3 totals 13 residues. V lost 6 bases and J 4 bases, leaving 13 bases between the germline ends. Per germline, CDR1 SNHLY and CDR2 FYNNEI.

This chain connects TRBV2 to TRBJ2-3; 9 positions match TRBD2. The germline gives CDR1 SNHLY, CDR2 FYNNEI. The CDR3 extends over 16 amino acids. Trimming cost V 7 bases and J 2 bases; bases outside gene matches: 10. The CDR3 DNA reads as TGTGCCAGCACCAACGGGGCTAGCGGGGTCACAGATACGCAGTATTTT. It translates to CASTNGASGVTDTQYF.

The V gene is TRBV18, the J gene TRBJ2-7; perhaps TRBD1 as D (6 bases). The germline gives CDR1 KGHSH, CDR2 LQKENI. CDR3 size: 16 residues. Between the trimmed V and J ends, which lost 0 bases and 3 bases, there was a span of 15 bases. CDR3 DNA: TGTGCCAGCTCACCACCGTCAGGGGAAGGGTTCTACGAGCAGTACTTC. This encodes CASSPPSGEGFYEQYF.

This clonotype has only a few counts. The chain carries TRBV20-1 and TRBJ2-1; 7 bases are shared with TRBD1. Germline V gene lookup returns CDR1 DFQATT and CDR2 SNEGSKA (reference sequence). This CDR3 region has 14 residues. V was pared by 0 bases and J by 8 bases, with 7 bases of the junction left unmatched. DNA for the CDR3: TGCAGTGCTAGAGATCATGACAGGGCCTATGAGCAGTTCTTC. Translation gives CSARDHDRAYEQFF.

The V call is TRBV7-9, the J call TRBJ2-7; 9 nucleotides align to TRBD1. This CDR3 comprises 15 residues. The V segment lost 0 bases and the J segment 6 bases; nucleotides outside the gene matches: 6. Germline-derived CDR1 and CDR2 are SEHNR and FQNEAQ (reference sequence). CDR3 loop: CASSLAEGQGLEQYF. The CDR3 DNA is TGTGCCAGCAGCTTAGCGGAGGGACAGGGACTCGAGCAGTACTTC.

The V call is TRBV20-1, the J call TRBJ2-5; D gene uncertain. V was pared by 2 bases and J by 2 bases, with 9 bases between. CDR1 and CDR2 (germline): DFQATT, SNEGSKA (reference sequence). The CDR3 runs 13 residues. CDR3 sequence reads: CSARSANQETQYF. CDR3 nucleotides: TGCAGTGCTAGATCCGCAAATCAAGAGACCCAGTACTTC.

In this sample, this clonotype turned up a few times. The V and J genes are TRBV5-1 and TRBJ2-1; 9 bases fit TRBD2. Germline V gene lookup returns CDR1 SGHRS and CDR2 YFSETQ. V lost 0 bases and J lost 2; bases outside the gene matches: 9. This CDR3 spans 18 amino acids. This CDR3 is CASSLEYWAGGAYNEQFF. The CDR3 DNA reads TGCGCCAGCAGCTTGGAATATTGGGCGGGAGGGGCCTACAATGAGCAGTTCTTC.

For this clonotype: Being one base from a much bigger clone, this may be a read error. The rearrangement joins TRBV12-3 or TRBV12-4 to TRBJ2-1; D assignment may be TRBD1 or TRBD2 (5 bases each). V was cut by 1 base and J by 7 bases, with 17 bases left in between. This CDR3 is 16 amino acids long. The DNA of the CDR3 is TGTGCCAGCAGTTTAGGGGGCACCCGGTGGGGGAATGAGCAGTTCTTC. The encoded protein is CASSLGGTRWGNEQFF.

This clonotype was observed a few times. The V and J genes are TRBV20-1 and TRBJ2-6; possibly TRBD1 for D (6 bases). V shed 4 bases and J shed 2 bases, with 9 bases lying between them. The V gene's germline CDR1 is DFQATT and CDR2 SNEGSKA (reference sequence). The CDR3 loop spans 14 amino acids. The CDR3 nucleotides are TGCAGTGCTACAGGGGTGGCTGGGGCCAACGTCCTGACTTTC. Encoded protein: CSATGVAGANVLTF.

A few counts support this clonotype. The V gene is TRBV12-5, the J gene TRBJ1-4; D uncertain. V lost 8 bases and J lost 0, with 10 bases in between. Looked up from germline, CDR1 is LGHNT and CDR2 is FRNRAP. The CDR3 contains 14 residues. CDR3 coding DNA: TGTGCTAGTTCCAAGGGTGCAACTAATGAAAAACTGTTTTTT. Encoded protein: CASSKGATNEKLFF.

The chain carries TRBV7-2 and TRBJ2-1; 8 bases align to TRBD2. J lost 4 bases, V lost 5 bases, and 4 bases had no gene match. The CDR3 has 14 amino acids. In germline, CDR1 is SGHTA, CDR2 FQGNSA. The CDR3 sequence is CASSQGLGYNEQFF. CDR3 nucleotide sequence: TGTGCCAGCAGCCAGGGACTAGGGTACAATGAGCAGTTCTTC.

This clonotype turned up a few times. The J gene is TRBJ2-3, the V gene TRBV28, with D tentatively TRBD2 (7 bases). Germline V gene sequence: CDR1 MDHEN, CDR2 SYDVKM. Trimming cost V 8 bases and J 9 bases, with 27 bases left between them. This CDR3 is 16 amino acids long. The CDR3 DNA follows: TGTGCCAGCGGCAGAGGGCAGGAGGCGGGGGCGGGAACGCAGTATTTT. Translated, it gives CASGRGQEAGAGTQYF.

This clonotype was observed a handful of times. The chain has TRBV7-9 and TRBJ2-1, with a possible D match to TRBD2 (6 bases). CDR1 is SEHNR and CDR2 is FQNEAQ in the germline V gene (reference sequence). The V end was cut by 1 base, the J end by 3 bases, with 10 bases between. There are 15 residues in the CDR3. The CDR3 reads CASSLVRGYYNEQFF. In DNA, the CDR3 is TGTGCCAGCAGCTTAGTACGGGGGTACTACAATGAGCAGTTCTTC.

The chain links TRBV9 to TRBJ2-3; D unclear. The V end was cut by 4 bases, the J end by 1 base, with 7 bases between. Per germline, CDR1 SGDLS and CDR2 YYNGEE. This CDR3 is built from 13 residues. The CDR3 DNA sequence: TGTGCCAGCAGCTGGCTCGGCACAGATACGCAGTATTTT. Encoded protein: CASSWLGTDTQYF.

Only a few counts were recorded for this clonotype. The gene calls are TRBV7-2 and TRBJ2-2; no reliable D call. With 2 bases removed from V and 5 bases from J, the gap between germline ends came to 12 bases. The CDR3 length is 15 residues. Germline V lookup: CDR1 SGHTA, CDR2 FQGNSA. This CDR3 is CASSLNRPPTGELFF. Here the CDR3 DNA reads TGTGCCAGCAGCTTAAACAGACCACCAACCGGGGAGCTGTTTTTT. The complete variable domain, with remaining parts taken from reference TRBV7-2 and TRBJ2-2, reads GAGVSQSPSNKVTEKGKDVELRCDPISGHTALYWYRQSLGQGLEFLIYFQGNSAPDKSGLPSDRFSAERTGGSVSTLTIQRTQQEDSAVYLCASSLNRPPTGELFFGEGSRLTVL.

This chain joins TRBV7-6 and TRBJ2-6; no clear D. Germline V gene lookup returns CDR1 SGHVS and CDR2 FNYEAQ. V lost 5 bases and J 2 bases, leaving 13 bases between the germline ends. The CDR3 covers 16 residues. The CDR3 region has the DNA TGTGCCAGCAGCCGCGCGTATTTCACTGGGGCCAACGTCCTGACTTTC. It codes for CASSRAYFTGANVLTF.

The rearrangement links TRBV11-2 to TRBJ2-2; no reliable D call. Between the trimmed V and J ends, which lost 3 bases and 0 bases, there was a span of 17 bases. This CDR3 is 18 amino acids long. CDR1 SGHAT and CDR2 FQNNGV come from the germline V gene. The DNA of the CDR3 is TGTGCCAGCAGCTTCCGCCTCGCGGCCACTACGAACACCGGGGAGCTGTTTTTT. Encoded protein: CASSFRLAATTNTGELFF.

This clonotype was seen only a few times. This chain connects TRBV4-2 to TRBJ2-2; 9 nucleotides match TRBD2. Germline CDR1 LGHNA, CDR2 YNFKEQ. The CDR3 is 17 residues long. Germline trimming cut 0 bases from V and 4 bases from J; bases unmatched to any gene: 6. The CDR3, as DNA: TGTGCCAGCAGCCAAGATCCGCGGGGGGGTATCACCGGGGAGCTGTTTTTT. The encoded protein is CASSQDPRGGITGELFF.

This clonotype appeared a few times. V gene TRBV29-1 combines with J gene TRBJ1-1; no reliable D call. This CDR3 is built from 12 residues. Per germline, CDR1 SQVTM and CDR2 ANQGSEA. V lost 3 bases and J lost 2, with 7 bases in between. The CDR3 nucleotides are TGCAGCGTTGATCTTTATAACACTGAAGCTTTCTTT. Its translation is CSVDLYNTEAFF.

This clonotype was observed a few times. V usage is TRBV11-2 and J usage is TRBJ1-5; D is uncertain. Germline V lookup: CDR1 SGHAT, CDR2 FQNNGV. The CDR3 consists of 13 residues. V shed 1 base and J shed 7 bases, with 8 bases lying between them. CDR3 DNA: TGTGCCAGCAGCTTAGCGGGTACCCAGCCCCAGCATTTT. Amino acid sequence: CASSLAGTQPQHF.

This clonotype was counted between two and nine times. The chain employs TRBV12-3 or TRBV12-4 and TRBJ2-3; 10 bases map to TRBD2. Trimming removed 7 bases from V and 5 bases from J; junction bases left unmatched: 18. The CDR3 has 18 residues. CDR3: CASTLRSSGRGWEDTQYF. CDR3 sequence (DNA): TGTGCCAGCACCCTCCGCTCTAGCGGGAGAGGGTGGGAAGATACGCAGTATTTT.

On this clonotype itself: Compared with germline, one end of the junction differs, possibly owing to a read error. The chain links TRBV6-5 to TRBJ2-3; TRBD2 agrees at 14 bases. Germline V gene data show CDR1 as MNHEY and CDR2 as SVGAGI. The CDR3 length is 18 residues. The CDR3 sequence is CASSYRGTSGGPTDTRYF. The CDR3 DNA is TGTGCCAGCAGTTACCGCGGGACTAGCGGGGGACCCACAGATACGCGGTATTTT.

This clonotype was seen at least ten times. CDR3 loop: CASSLGTGVYEQYF. For the CDR3, the DNA is TGTGCCAGCAGCTTGGGGACAGGGGTCTACGAGCAGTACTTC. The J gene is TRBJ2-7, the V gene TRBV7-9; TRBD1 agrees at 10 bases. Germline CDR1 SEHNR, CDR2 FQNEAQ (reference sequence). The CDR3 sequence is 14 residues long. The junction had 2 bases not matched to a gene; V was cut back by 3 bases and J by 3 bases.